The next 20 T cell receptor beta chains were all read from a single sample in a study of cytomegalovirus exposure and HLA in healthy donors. PCR primers comprised 60 Vbeta and 13 Jbeta primers. The table came from immunoSEQ multiplex PCR; TCRdb's copy has only in-frame clones and leaves some out. The sample holds about 120,000 clones, 70% to 75% seen once. The sample was PBMCs. Every receptor here comes from a woman aged 40 to 49 in good health and CMV-seronegative.

The chain combines TRBV5-1 with TRBJ1-3; TRBD1 might be the D (5 bases). Germline CDR1 is SGHRS and CDR2 is YFSETQ. The CDR3 is 16 residues long. Trimming stripped 0 bases from V and 2 bases from J, with 12 bases between. CDR3 amino acids: CASSLGQGSAGNTIYF. CDR3 coding DNA: TGCGCCAGCAGCTTGGGGCAGGGAAGTGCTGGAAACACCATATATTTT.

The rearrangement links TRBV27 to TRBJ2-3; D remains unclear. From germline, CDR1 is MNHEY and CDR2 SMNVEV (reference sequence). The CDR3 consists of 16 residues. Deletions cut 0 bases from V and 5 bases from J, with 15 bases between. CDR3 amino acids: CASSLSAPPIGDTQYF. CDR3 nucleotide sequence: TGTGCCAGCAGTTTATCGGCCCCACCGATTGGAGATACGCAGTATTTT.

This sequence joins TRBV9 and TRBJ2-6; D uncertain. Germline CDR1 and CDR2: SGDLS and YYNGEE. V was shortened by 0 bases and J by 8 bases, with 12 bases between the two germline ends. The CDR3 runs to 15 residues. The chain's CDR3 is CASSVGPIATNVLTF. Written as DNA, the CDR3 is TGTGCCAGCAGCGTAGGACCCATAGCCACCAACGTCCTGACTTTC.

CDR3 DNA: TGTGCCAGCAGCTTAGGTAGCGGGTATAAAGAGACCCAGTACTTC. Translated, it gives CASSLGSGYKETQYF. This chain joins TRBV11-1 and TRBJ2-5; 7 positions match TRBD2. The V gene's germline CDR1 is SGHAT and CDR2 FQDESV (reference sequence). The CDR3 runs to 15 residues. The V gene end was trimmed by 1 base and the J gene end by 3 bases; junction bases not matched to a gene: 5.

This clone turned up a few times. This rearrangement joins TRBV6-6 to TRBJ1-2; 7 nucleotides line up with TRBD1. V lost 2 bases, J lost 5 bases, and 8 bases stayed unmatched. This CDR3 has 15 amino acids. In germline, CDR1 is MNHNY, CDR2 SVGAGI (reference sequence). The CDR3 here is CASSYARDSGYGYTF. CDR3 nucleotides: TGTGCCAGCAGTTACGCCCGGGACAGCGGATATGGCTACACCTTC.

In its sample, this clone was seen once. This rearrangement joins TRBV6-6 to TRBJ1-2; D might be TRBD1 (5 bases). V was cut by 5 bases and J by 0 bases, with 13 bases left in between. The germline gives CDR1 MNHNY, CDR2 SVGAGI (reference sequence). The CDR3 is 15 amino acids. CDR3 bases: TGTGCCAGCAGTCAAAACCCAGGGACTAACTATGGCTACACCTTC. Amino acids: CASSQNPGTNYGYTF.

V gene TRBV11-2 combines with J gene TRBJ1-1, with no clear D. The CDR3 runs to 11 residues. Trimming took off 5 bases at V and 3 bases at J, with 4 bases between the two ends. Germline CDR1 is SGHAT and CDR2 is FQNNGV. The CDR3 DNA reads as TGTGCCAGCAGCGGCTACACTGAAGCTTTCTTT. Its protein product is CASSGYTEAFF.

The chain carries TRBV2 and TRBJ1-1, with a weak D call TRBD1 (6 bases). CDR3 size: 19 residues. The germline gives CDR1 SNHLY, CDR2 FYNNEI. V was cut by 8 bases and J by 1 base, with 29 bases left in between. Here the CDR3 DNA reads TGTGCCAGCCCCAAAGAATATCAAACAGGGAAAGGACGGAACACTGAAGCTTTCTTT. Its protein product is CASPKEYQTGKGRNTEAFF.

The chain carries TRBV18 and TRBJ1-2; 7 nucleotides agree with TRBD1. With 3 bases clipped from V and 7 bases from J, the junction kept 8 bases outside the gene matches. The CDR3 extends over 14 amino acids. The V gene's germline CDR1 is KGHSH and CDR2 LQKENI. The CDR3 coding sequence is TGTGCCAGCTCACCCGGGACAGACCCACTTGGCTACACCTTC. It is translated as CASSPGTDPLGYTF.

V is TRBV2 and J is TRBJ1-2; 7 bases are a match to TRBD1. The CDR3 runs 17 residues. The ends lost 3 bases at V and 2 bases at J; junction bases unmatched: 12. Germline loops: CDR1 SNHLY, CDR2 FYNNEI. The CDR3 loop is CASSDETVMGQNYGYTF. In nucleotides, the CDR3 is TGTGCCAGCAGTGACGAAACTGTTATGGGACAGAACTATGGCTACACCTTC.

This clone was seen only a few times. The chain has TRBV6-1 and TRBJ1-1; D is ambiguous. With 6 bases removed from V and 1 base from J, the gap between germline ends came to 9 bases. This CDR3 is built from 13 residues. Germline CDR1 reads MNHNS; CDR2 reads SASEGT. CDR3 region: CASRVSTNTEAFF. For the CDR3, the DNA is TGTGCCAGCAGAGTCAGTACGAACACTGAAGCTTTCTTT.

This CDR3 reads CASSVLDGRGLPPQIQFF. As DNA, the CDR3 is TGTGCCAGCAGCGTATTAGATGGGAGGGGACTGCCTCCCCAAATACAGTTCTTC. The genes are TRBV9 and TRBJ2-1, with 7 bases lining up with TRBD2. The CDR3 totals 18 residues. V shed 1 base, J shed 13 bases, and the junction held 23 bases outside the gene matches. The germline gives CDR1 SGDLS, CDR2 YYNGEE.

This chain joins TRBV4-2 and TRBJ1-1; D remains ambiguous. The CDR3 spans 14 residues. V lost 0 bases, J lost 8 bases, and 13 bases lay in between. Germline CDR1 LGHNA, CDR2 YNFKEQ. The CDR3: CASSQDRGAREAFF. DNA of the CDR3: TGTGCCAGCAGCCAAGATCGGGGAGCCCGAGAAGCTTTCTTT.

V gene TRBV28 combines with J gene TRBJ2-1; TRBD2 matches 8 bases. V lost 2 bases, J lost 6 bases, and 12 bases stayed unmatched. There are 17 residues in the CDR3. Germline V lookup: CDR1 MDHEN, CDR2 SYDVKM. CDR3 in amino acids: CASSLTLLGLGSNEQFF. CDR3 nucleotides: TGTGCCAGCAGTTTAACCCTCCTGGGACTAGGTTCCAATGAGCAGTTCTTC.

The CDR3 reads CASSPHRDGEQYF. CDR3 DNA sequence: TGTGCCAGCAGCCCCCACAGGGACGGCGAGCAGTACTTC. This chain joins TRBV7-8 and TRBJ2-5, with D possibly being TRBD1 (6 bases). The J call is uncertain, as TRBJ2-7 better fits the DNA end. CDR1 and CDR2 from the germline V gene are SGHVS and FQNEAQ. There are 13 residues in the CDR3.

The chain couples TRBV2 to TRBJ1-2; D perhaps matches TRBD1 (5 bases). V was trimmed by 7 bases and J by 0 bases, leaving 9 bases between them. The CDR3 runs to 13 residues. Germline assignment: CDR1 SNHLY and CDR2 FYNNEI. CDR3 sequence: CASNRDSNYGYTF. CDR3 DNA sequence: TGTGCCAGCAATCGGGACTCTAACTATGGCTACACCTTC.

The chain combines TRBV10-3 with TRBJ2-5; 7 bases match TRBD1. The last part of the DNA fits TRBJ2-7 better; the J call may be wrong. CDR1 and CDR2 from the germline V gene are ENHRY and SYGVKD. CDR3 length: 13 residues. CDR3 protein: CAINPGQTYEQYF. In DNA, the CDR3 is TGTGCCATCAACCCGGGACAGACCTACGAGCAGTACTTC.

This clone was detected ten times or more. V and J are TRBV5-1 and TRBJ1-1; D gene unclear. Germline V gene lookup returns CDR1 SGHRS and CDR2 YFSETQ. The CDR3 length is 14 residues. The V end lost 2 bases, the J end lost 0 bases, and 8 bases lay between the germline ends. This chain's CDR3 is CASSFGVVNTEAFF. In nucleotides, the CDR3 is TGCGCCAGCAGCTTCGGGGTGGTGAACACTGAAGCTTTCTTT.

The chain couples TRBV19 to TRBJ2-2; D not certain. The length of the CDR3 is 12 residues. Trimming shortened V by 6 bases and J by 6 bases, and 8 bases separated the two germline ends. CDR1 is LNHDA, CDR2 SQIVND, per germline (reference sequence). This CDR3 is CASSPVPGELFF. The CDR3 DNA follows: TGTGCCAGTAGCCCAGTCCCCGGGGAGCTGTTTTTT.

This chain links TRBV30 with TRBJ1-2, with TRBD1 matching over 9 bases. This CDR3 region has 15 residues. Germline values: CDR1 GTSNPN, CDR2 SVGIG (reference sequence). The V gene end was trimmed by 0 bases and the J gene end by 8 bases; junction bases not matched to a gene: 10. The CDR3 spells CAWSVPVRTGEGYTF. Here the CDR3 DNA reads TGTGCCTGGAGTGTACCAGTACGGACAGGGGAAGGCTACACCTTC.